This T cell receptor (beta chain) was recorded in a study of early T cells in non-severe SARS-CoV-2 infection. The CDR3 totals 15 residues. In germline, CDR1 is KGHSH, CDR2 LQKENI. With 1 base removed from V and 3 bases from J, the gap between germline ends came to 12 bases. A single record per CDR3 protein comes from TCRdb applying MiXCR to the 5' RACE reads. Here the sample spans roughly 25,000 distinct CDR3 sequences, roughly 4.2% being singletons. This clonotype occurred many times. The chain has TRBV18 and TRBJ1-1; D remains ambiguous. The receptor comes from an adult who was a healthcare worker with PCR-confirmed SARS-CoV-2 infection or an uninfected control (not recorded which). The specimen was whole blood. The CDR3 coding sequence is TGTGCCAGCTCACCACGGGTGACAACATACACTGAAGCTTTCTTT. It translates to CASSPRVTTYTEAFF.